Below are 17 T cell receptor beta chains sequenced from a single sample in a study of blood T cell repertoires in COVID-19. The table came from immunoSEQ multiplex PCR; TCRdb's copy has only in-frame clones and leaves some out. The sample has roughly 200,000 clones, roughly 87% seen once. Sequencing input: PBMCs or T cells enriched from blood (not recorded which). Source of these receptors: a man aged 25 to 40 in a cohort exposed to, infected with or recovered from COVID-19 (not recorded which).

This chain's CDR3 is CSVLGGTRNTEAFF. The DNA of the CDR3 is TGCAGCGTTTTGGGGGGTACTCGTAACACTGAAGCTTTCTTT. The chain recombines TRBV29-1 with TRBJ1-1, with TRBD1 as a possible D gene (5 bases). The CDR3 is 14 residues long. V lost 5 bases, J lost 2 bases, and 15 bases lay in between. The V gene's germline CDR1 is SQVTM and CDR2 ANQGSEA.

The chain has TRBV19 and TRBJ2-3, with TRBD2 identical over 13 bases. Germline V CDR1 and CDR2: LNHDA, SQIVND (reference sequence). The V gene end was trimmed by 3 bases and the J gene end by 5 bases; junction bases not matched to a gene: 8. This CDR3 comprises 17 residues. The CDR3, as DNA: TGTGCCAGTAGTATGTTCTGGACTAGCGGGAGAAGAGATACGCAGTATTTT. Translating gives CASSMFWTSGRRDTQYF.

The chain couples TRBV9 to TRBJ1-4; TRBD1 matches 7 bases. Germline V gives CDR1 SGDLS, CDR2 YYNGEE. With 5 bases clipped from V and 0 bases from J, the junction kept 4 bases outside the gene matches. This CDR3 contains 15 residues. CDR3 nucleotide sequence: TGTGCCAGCAGTGGGACAGCTGCAACTAATGAAAAACTGTTTTTT. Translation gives CASSGTAATNEKLFF.

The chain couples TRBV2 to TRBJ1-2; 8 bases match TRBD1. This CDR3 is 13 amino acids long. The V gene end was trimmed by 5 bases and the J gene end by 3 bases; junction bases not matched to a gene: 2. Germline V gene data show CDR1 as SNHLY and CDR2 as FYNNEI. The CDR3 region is CASSPTGDYGYTF. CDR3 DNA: TGTGCCAGCAGTCCGACAGGGGACTATGGCTACACCTTC.

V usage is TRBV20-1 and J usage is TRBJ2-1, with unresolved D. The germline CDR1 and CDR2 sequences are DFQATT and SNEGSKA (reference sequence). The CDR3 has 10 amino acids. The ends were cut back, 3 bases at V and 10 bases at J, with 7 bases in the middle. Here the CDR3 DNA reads TGCAGTGCTAGCGCCGGGGAGCAGTTCTTC. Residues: CSASAGEQFF.

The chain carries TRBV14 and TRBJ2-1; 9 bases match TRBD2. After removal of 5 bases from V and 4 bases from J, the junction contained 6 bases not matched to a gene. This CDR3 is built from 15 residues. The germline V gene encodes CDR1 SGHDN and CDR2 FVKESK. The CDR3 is CASSKREAIYNEQFF. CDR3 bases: TGTGCCAGCAGCAAGCGGGAGGCCATTTACAATGAGCAGTTCTTC.

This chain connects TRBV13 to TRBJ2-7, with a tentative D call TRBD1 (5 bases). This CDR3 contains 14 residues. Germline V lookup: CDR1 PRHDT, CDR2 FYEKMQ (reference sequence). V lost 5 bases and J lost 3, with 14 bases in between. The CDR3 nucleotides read TGTGCCAGCAGCATTCGACAGACCCGCTACGAGCAGTACTTC. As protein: CASSIRQTRYEQYF.

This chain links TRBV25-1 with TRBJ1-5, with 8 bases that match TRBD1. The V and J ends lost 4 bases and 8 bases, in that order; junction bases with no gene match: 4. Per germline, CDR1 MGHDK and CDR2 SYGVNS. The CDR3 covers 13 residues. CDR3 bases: TGTGCCAGCAGTGGGACAGGGCCAGAGCCCCAGCATTTT. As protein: CASSGTGPEPQHF.

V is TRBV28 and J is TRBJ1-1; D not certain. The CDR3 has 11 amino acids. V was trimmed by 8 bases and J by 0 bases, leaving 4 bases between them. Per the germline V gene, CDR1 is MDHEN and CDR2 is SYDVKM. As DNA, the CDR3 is TGTGCCAGCGTCGTGAACACTGAAGCTTTCTTT. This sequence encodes CASVVNTEAFF.

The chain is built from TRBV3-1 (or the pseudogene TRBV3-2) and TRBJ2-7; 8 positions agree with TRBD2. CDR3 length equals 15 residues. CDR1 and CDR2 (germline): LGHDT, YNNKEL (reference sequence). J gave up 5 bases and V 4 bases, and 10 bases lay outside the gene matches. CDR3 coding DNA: TGTGCCAGCAGCCTCAAGGAGGGACTAGTCAACGAGCAGTACTTC. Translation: CASSLKEGLVNEQYF.

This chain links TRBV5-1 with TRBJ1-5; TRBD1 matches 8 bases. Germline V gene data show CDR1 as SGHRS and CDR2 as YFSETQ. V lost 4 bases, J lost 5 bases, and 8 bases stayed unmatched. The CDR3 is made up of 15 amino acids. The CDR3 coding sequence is TGCGCCAGCAGCATCACAGGGGGTTGGGATCAGCCCCAGCATTTT. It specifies CASSITGGWDQPQHF.

As DNA, the CDR3 is TGTGCCAGCAGCTTCGCAGGGCGAACTGAAGCTTTCTTT. Protein sequence: CASSFAGRTEAFF. This sequence joins TRBV5-5 and TRBJ1-1, with D perhaps TRBD1 (5 bases). The CDR3 covers 13 residues. Trimming shortened V by 2 bases and J by 5 bases, and 10 bases separated the two germline ends. The germline V gene encodes CDR1 SGHKS and CDR2 YYEKEE (reference sequence).

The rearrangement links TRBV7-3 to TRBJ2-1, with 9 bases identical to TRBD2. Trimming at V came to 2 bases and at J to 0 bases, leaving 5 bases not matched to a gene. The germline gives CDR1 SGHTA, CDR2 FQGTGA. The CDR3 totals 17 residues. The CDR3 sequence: CASSLPSSGDSYNEQFF. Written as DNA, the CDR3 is TGTGCCAGCAGCTTACCATCTAGCGGGGACTCCTACAATGAGCAGTTCTTC.

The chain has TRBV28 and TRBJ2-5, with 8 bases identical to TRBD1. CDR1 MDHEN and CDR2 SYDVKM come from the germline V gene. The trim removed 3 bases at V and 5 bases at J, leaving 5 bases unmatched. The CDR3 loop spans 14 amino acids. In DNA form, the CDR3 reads TGTGCCAGCAGTTTGGACAGGGAGGTCGAGACCCAGTACTTC. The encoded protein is CASSLDREVETQYF.

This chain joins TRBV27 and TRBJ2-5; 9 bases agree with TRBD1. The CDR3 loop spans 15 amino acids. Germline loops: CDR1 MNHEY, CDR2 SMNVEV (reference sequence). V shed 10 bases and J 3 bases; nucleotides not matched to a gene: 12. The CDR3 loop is CATVASGQGEETQYF. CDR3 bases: TGTGCCACCGTCGCTTCGGGACAGGGTGAAGAGACCCAGTACTTC.

The CDR3: CASSQGGAGSPLHF. The CDR3 DNA sequence: TGTGCCAGCAGCCAAGGAGGGGCAGGTTCACCCCTCCACTTT. The chain links TRBV7-6 to TRBJ1-6; D is perhaps TRBD1 (5 bases). Germline-derived CDR1 and CDR2 are SGHVS and FNYEAQ. This CDR3 has 14 amino acids. The V and J ends lost 5 bases and 9 bases respectively, with 14 bases between them.

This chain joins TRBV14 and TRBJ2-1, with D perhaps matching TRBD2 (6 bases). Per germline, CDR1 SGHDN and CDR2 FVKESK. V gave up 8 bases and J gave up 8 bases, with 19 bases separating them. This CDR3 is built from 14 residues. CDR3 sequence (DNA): TGTGCCAGCTCGTCACTAGCCGTCGTCTATGAGCAGTTCTTC. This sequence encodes CASSSLAVVYEQFF.